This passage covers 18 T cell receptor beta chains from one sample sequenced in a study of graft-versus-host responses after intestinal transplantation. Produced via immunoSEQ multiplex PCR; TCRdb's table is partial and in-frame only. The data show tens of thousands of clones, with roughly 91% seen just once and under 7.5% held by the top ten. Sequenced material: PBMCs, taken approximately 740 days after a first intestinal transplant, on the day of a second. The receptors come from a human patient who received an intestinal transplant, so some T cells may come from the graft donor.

This CDR3 reads CASSLVQSVYEQYF. DNA for the CDR3: TGCGCCAGCAGCTTGGTACAGTCCGTCTACGAGCAGTACTTC. The rearrangement links TRBV5-1 to TRBJ2-7; no clear D. The CDR3 spans 14 residues. V was clipped by 0 bases and J by 3 bases, with 10 bases between them. Germline CDR1 is SGHRS and CDR2 is YFSETQ.

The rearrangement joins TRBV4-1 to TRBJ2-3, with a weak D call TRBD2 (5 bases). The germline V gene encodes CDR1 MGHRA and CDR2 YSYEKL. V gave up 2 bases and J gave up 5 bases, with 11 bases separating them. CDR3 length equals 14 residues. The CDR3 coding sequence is TGCGCCAGCAGCCAACAATTAGGGAGAGATACGCAGTATTTT. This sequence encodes CASSQQLGRDTQYF.

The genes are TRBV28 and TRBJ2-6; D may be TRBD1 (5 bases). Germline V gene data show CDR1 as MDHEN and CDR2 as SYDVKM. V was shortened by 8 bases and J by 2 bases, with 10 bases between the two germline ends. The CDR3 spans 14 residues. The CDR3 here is CASYTGTGANVLTF. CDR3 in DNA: TGTGCCAGCTATACAGGAACTGGGGCCAACGTCCTGACTTTC.

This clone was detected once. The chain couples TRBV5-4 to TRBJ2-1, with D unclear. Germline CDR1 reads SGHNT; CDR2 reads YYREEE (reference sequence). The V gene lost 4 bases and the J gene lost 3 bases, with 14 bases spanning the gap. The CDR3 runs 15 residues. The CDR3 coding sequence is TGTGCCAGCAGCCCCAGGACCATCCTCTACAATGAGCAGTTCTTC. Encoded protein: CASSPRTILYNEQFF.

The CDR3 reads CASSKGGSANYGYTF. The DNA of the CDR3 is TGTGCCAGCAGCAAAGGGGGTTCAGCTAACTATGGCTACACCTTC. The chain is built from TRBV25-1 and TRBJ1-2; D may be TRBD1 (6 bases). Germline V gives CDR1 MGHDK, CDR2 SYGVNS. This CDR3 has 15 amino acids. Trimming took off 6 bases at V and 0 bases at J, with 14 bases between the two ends.

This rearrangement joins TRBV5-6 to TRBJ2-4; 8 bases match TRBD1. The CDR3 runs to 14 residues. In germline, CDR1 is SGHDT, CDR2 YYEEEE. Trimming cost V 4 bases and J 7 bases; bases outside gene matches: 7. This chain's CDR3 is CASSPRTGSNIQYF. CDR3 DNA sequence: TGTGCCAGCAGCCCCCGGACAGGGTCGAACATTCAGTACTTC.

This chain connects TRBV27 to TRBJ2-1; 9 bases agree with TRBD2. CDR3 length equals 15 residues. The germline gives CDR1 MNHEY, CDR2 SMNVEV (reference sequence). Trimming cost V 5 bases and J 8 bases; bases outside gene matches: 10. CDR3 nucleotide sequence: TGTGCCAGCAGTCCGGTGGCTAGCGGGACACATGAGCAGTTCTTC. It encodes CASSPVASGTHEQFF.

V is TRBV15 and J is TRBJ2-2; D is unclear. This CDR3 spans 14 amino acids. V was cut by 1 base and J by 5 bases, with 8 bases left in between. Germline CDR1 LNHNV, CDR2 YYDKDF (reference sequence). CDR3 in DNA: TGTGCCACCAGCAGAGGTTGGGAAACCGGGGAGCTGTTTTTT. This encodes CATSRGWETGELFF.

The CDR3 reads CSVDPPGRGRVVGELFF. For the CDR3, the DNA is TGCAGCGTTGACCCTCCCGGTAGGGGGCGTGTGGTCGGGGAGCTGTTTTTT. The V call is TRBV29-1, the J call TRBJ2-2; TRBD1 matches 7 bases. The CDR3 loop spans 17 amino acids. The germline V gene has CDR1 SQVTM and CDR2 ANQGSEA. The V segment lost 3 bases and the J segment 7 bases; nucleotides outside the gene matches: 17.

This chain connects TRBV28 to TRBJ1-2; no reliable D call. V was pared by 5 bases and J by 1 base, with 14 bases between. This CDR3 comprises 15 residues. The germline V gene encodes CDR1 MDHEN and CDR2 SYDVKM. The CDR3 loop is CASSPRGGHNYGYTF. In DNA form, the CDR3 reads TGTGCCAGCAGTCCCCGGGGAGGGCATAACTATGGCTACACCTTC.

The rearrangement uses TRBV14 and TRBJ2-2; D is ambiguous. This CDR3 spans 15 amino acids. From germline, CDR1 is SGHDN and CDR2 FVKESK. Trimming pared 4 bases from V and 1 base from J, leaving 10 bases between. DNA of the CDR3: TGTGCCAGCAGCCCGAGACTCCTGAACACCGGGGAGCTGTTTTTT. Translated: CASSPRLLNTGELFF.

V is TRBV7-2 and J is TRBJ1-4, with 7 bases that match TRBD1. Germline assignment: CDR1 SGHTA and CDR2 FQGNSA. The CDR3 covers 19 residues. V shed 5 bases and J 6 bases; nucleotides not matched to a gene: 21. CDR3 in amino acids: CASSQSTIDRAERDEKLFF. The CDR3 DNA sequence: TGTGCCAGCAGCCAATCCACCATTGACAGGGCGGAAAGGGATGAAAAACTGTTTTTT.

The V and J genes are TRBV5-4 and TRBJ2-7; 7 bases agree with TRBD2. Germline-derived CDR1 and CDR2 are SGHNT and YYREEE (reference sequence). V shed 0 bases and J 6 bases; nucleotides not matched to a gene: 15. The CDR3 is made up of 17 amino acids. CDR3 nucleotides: TGTGCCAGCAGCTTGGTCCCGGGCAAAACGGGAGGATCCGAGCAGTACTTC. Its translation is CASSLVPGKTGGSEQYF.

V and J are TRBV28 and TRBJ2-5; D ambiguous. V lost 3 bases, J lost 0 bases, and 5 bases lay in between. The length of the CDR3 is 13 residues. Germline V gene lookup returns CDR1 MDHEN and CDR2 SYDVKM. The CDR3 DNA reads TGTGCCAGCAGTTTCCCAAACCAAGAGACCCAGTACTTC. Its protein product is CASSFPNQETQYF.

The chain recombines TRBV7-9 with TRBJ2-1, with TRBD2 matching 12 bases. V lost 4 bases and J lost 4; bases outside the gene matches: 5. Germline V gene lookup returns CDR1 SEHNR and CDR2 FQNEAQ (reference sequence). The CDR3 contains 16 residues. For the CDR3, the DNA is TGTGCCAGCAGCTCCCGGACTAGCGGGGTTTACAATGAGCAGTTCTTC. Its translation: CASSSRTSGVYNEQFF.

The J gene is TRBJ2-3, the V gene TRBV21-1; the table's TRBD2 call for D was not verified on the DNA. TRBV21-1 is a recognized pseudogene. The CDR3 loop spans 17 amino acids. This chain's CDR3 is CASSKVPGGTSTDTQYF. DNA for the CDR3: TGTGCCAGCAGCAAAGTCCCGGGGGGGACTAGCACAGATACGCAGTATTTT.

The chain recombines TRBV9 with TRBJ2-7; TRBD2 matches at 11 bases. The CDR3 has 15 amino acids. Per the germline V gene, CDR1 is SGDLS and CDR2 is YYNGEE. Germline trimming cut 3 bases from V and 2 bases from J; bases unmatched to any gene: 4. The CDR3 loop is CASSAGTSGTYEQYF. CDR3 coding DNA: TGTGCCAGCAGCGCCGGGACTAGCGGTACCTACGAGCAGTACTTC.

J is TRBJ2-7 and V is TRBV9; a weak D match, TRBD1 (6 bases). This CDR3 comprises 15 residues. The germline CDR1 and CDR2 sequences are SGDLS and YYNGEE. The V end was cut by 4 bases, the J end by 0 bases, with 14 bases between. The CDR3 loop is CASSPGGFSSYEQYF. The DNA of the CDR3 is TGTGCCAGCAGCCCTGGGGGCTTTAGCTCCTACGAGCAGTACTTC.